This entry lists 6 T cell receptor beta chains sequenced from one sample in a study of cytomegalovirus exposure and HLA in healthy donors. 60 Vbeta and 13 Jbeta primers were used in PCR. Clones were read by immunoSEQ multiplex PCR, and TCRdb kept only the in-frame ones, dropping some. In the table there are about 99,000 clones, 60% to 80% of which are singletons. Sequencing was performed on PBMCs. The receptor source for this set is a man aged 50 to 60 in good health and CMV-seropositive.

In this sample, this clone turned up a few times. The CDR3 loop is CASSLYGRAEDTQYF. CDR3 nucleotide sequence: TGTGCCAGCAGCTTATACGGGAGGGCCGAAGATACGCAGTATTTT. The chain recombines TRBV7-3 with TRBJ2-3; 8 bases align to TRBD2. From germline, CDR1 is SGHTA and CDR2 FQGTGA. There are 15 residues in the CDR3. Germline trimming cut 2 bases from V and 5 bases from J; bases unmatched to any gene: 6.

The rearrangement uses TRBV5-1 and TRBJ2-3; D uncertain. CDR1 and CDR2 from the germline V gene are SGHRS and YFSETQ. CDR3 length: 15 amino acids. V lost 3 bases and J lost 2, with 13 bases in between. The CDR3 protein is CASSSSKPNTDTQYF. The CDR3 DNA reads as TGCGCCAGCAGCTCCTCGAAGCCTAACACAGATACGCAGTATTTT.

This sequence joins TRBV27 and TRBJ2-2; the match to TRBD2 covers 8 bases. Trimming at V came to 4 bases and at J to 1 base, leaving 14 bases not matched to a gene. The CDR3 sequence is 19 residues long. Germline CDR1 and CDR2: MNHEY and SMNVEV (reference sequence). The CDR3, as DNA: TGTGCCAGCAGTTCCCCCAGCGGGAGAAGGGGGGTGAACACCGGGGAGCTGTTTTTT. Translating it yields CASSSPSGRRGVNTGELFF.

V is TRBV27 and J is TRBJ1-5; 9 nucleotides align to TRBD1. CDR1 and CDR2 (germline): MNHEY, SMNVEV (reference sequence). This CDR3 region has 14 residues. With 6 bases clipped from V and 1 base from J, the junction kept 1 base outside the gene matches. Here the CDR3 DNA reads TGTGCCAGCAGGGGGACAGGGAGCAATCAGCCCCAGCATTTT. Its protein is CASRGTGSNQPQHF.

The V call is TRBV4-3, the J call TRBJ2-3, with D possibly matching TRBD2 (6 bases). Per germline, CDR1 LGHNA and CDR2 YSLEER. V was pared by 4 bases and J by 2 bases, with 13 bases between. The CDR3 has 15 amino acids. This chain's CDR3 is CASSRGLLDTDTQYF. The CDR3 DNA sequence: TGCGCCAGCAGCCGGGGACTTTTAGACACAGATACGCAGTATTTT.

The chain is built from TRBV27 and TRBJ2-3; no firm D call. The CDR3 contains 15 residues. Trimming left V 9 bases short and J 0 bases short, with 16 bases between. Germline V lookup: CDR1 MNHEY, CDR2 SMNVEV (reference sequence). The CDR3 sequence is CASNQQSPSTDTQYF. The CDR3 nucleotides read TGTGCCAGTAACCAACAGAGTCCTAGCACAGATACGCAGTATTTT.